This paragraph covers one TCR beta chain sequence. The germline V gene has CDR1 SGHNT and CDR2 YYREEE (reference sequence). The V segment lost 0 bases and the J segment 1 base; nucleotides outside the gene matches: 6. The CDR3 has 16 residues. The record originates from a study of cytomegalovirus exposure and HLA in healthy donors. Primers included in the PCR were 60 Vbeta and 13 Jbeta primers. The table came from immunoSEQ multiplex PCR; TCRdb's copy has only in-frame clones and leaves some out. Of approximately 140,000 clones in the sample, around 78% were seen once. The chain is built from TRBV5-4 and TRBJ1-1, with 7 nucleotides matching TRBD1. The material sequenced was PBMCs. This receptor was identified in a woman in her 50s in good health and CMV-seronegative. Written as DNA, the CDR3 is TGTGCCAGCAGCTTGGGGGGGACAGTTCCGAACACTGAAGCTTTCTTT. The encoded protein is CASSLGGTVPNTEAFF.